The rows below give T cell receptor beta chains drawn from one sample of a study of blood T cell repertoires in COVID-19. The protocol was immunoSEQ multiplex PCR, while the TCRdb copy is restricted to in-frame clones and leaves out a portion. The sample includes tens of thousands of clones, roughly 86% of them seen just once. Material: peripheral blood. The origin of the receptors is a man in his fifties or sixties with active or convalescent COVID-19. Both conserved end residues are part of each CDR3. Fields, in order: V gene, J gene, D gene, clone size, CDR3 protein, CDR3 DNA. A D gene is named only where the DNA matches it firmly. Clone size appears in some rows only: once, few, many, or a class for an expanded clone.

v_call: TRBV5-1
j_call: TRBJ1-4
d_call: NA
clone_size: NA
cdr3_aa: CASSISGEDEKLFF
cdr3_nt: TGCGCCAGCAGCATCTCAGGGGAAGATGAAAAACTGTTTTTT

v_call: TRBV6-5
j_call: TRBJ2-2
d_call: TRBD1
clone_size: once
cdr3_aa: CASSLDRGPGELFF
cdr3_nt: TGTGCCAGCAGTCTAGACAGGGGGCCCGGGGAGCTGTTTTTT

v_call: TRBV9
j_call: TRBJ2-1
d_call: TRBD2
clone_size: NA
cdr3_aa: CASSVVSGGRGAYNEQFF
cdr3_nt: TGTGCCAGCAGCGTAGTCTCTGGAGGGCGGGGGGCCTACAATGAGCAGTTCTTC

v_call: TRBV5-6
j_call: TRBJ2-3
d_call: TRBD1
clone_size: NA
cdr3_aa: CASSRDRGRKDTQYF
cdr3_nt: TGTGCCAGCAGCAGGGACAGGGGGCGAAAAGATACGCAGTATTTT

v_call: TRBV5-1
j_call: TRBJ2-5
d_call: NA
clone_size: NA
cdr3_aa: CASSLLSGEETQYF
cdr3_nt: TGCGCCAGCAGCTTGTTGTCGGGGGAAGAGACCCAGTACTTC

v_call: TRBV5-8
j_call: TRBJ2-1
d_call: TRBD1
clone_size: NA
cdr3_aa: CASRFYGTGASEQFF
cdr3_nt: TGTGCCAGCAGATTTTATGGGACAGGGGCGAGTGAGCAGTTCTTC

v_call: TRBV14
j_call: TRBJ2-3
d_call: TRBD1
clone_size: NA
cdr3_aa: CASSRDRGIPDTQYF
cdr3_nt: TGTGCCAGCAGCCGGGACAGGGGTATCCCAGATACGCAGTATTTT

v_call: TRBV9
j_call: TRBJ2-5
d_call: TRBD1
clone_size: NA
cdr3_aa: CASSVVGTGAAETQYF
cdr3_nt: TGTGCCAGCAGCGTAGTGGGGACAGGGGCGGCAGAGACCCAGTACTTC

v_call: TRBV14
j_call: TRBJ2-3
d_call: TRBD2
clone_size: NA
cdr3_aa: CASSQEERSGGASSTDTQYF
cdr3_nt: TGTGCCAGCAGCCAAGAAGAAAGGAGCGGGGGGGCCTCTAGCACAGATACGCAGTATTTT

v_call: TRBV29-1
j_call: TRBJ2-1
d_call: NA
clone_size: NA
cdr3_aa: CSVGPGALSYNEQFF
cdr3_nt: TGCAGCGTTGGGCCAGGGGCCCTGTCCTACAATGAGCAGTTCTTC

v_call: TRBV4-3
j_call: TRBJ1-2
d_call: NA
clone_size: NA
cdr3_aa: CASSQTPGYGYTF
cdr3_nt: TGCGCCAGCAGCCAAACCCCAGGGTATGGCTACACCTTC

v_call: TRBV29-1
j_call: TRBJ1-1
d_call: TRBD1
clone_size: NA
cdr3_aa: CSVVGGTGTFEAFF
cdr3_nt: TGCAGCGTTGTAGGTGGGACAGGGACGTTTGAAGCTTTCTTT

v_call: TRBV14
j_call: TRBJ1-4
d_call: NA
clone_size: NA
cdr3_aa: CASSVSFTGGKLFF
cdr3_nt: TGTGCCAGCAGCGTTAGTTTTACTGGTGGAAAACTGTTTTTT

v_call: TRBV2
j_call: TRBJ1-5
d_call: NA
clone_size: NA
cdr3_aa: CASSADSASNQPQHF
cdr3_nt: TGTGCCAGCAGTGCGGACAGCGCTAGCAATCAGCCCCAGCATTTT

v_call: TRBV5-1
j_call: TRBJ2-5
d_call: TRBD1
clone_size: NA
cdr3_aa: CASSLGDRDVGETQYF
cdr3_nt: TGCGCCAGCAGCTTGGGCGACAGGGACGTCGGGGAGACCCAGTACTTC

v_call: TRBV6-1
j_call: TRBJ1-2
d_call: TRBD1
clone_size: NA
cdr3_aa: CASSERTGRYGYTF
cdr3_nt: TGTGCCAGCAGTGAGCGGACAGGCCGGTATGGCTACACCTTC

v_call: TRBV30
j_call: TRBJ1-6
d_call: NA
clone_size: NA
cdr3_aa: CAWSVRSTGGSPLHF
cdr3_nt: TGTGCCTGGAGTGTACGGTCTACAGGCGGCTCACCCCTCCACTTT

v_call: TRBV11-2
j_call: TRBJ2-1
d_call: NA
clone_size: NA
cdr3_aa: CASSNDRDNEQFF
cdr3_nt: TGTGCCAGCAGCAACGACCGGGACAATGAGCAGTTCTTC

v_call: TRBV18
j_call: TRBJ2-1
d_call: TRBD1
clone_size: NA
cdr3_aa: CASSEGQQQGEQFF
cdr3_nt: TGTGCCAGCTCAGAGGGACAGCAGCAAGGGGAGCAGTTCTTC

v_call: TRBV3-1/TRBV3-2
j_call: TRBJ1-6
d_call: NA
clone_size: NA
cdr3_aa: CASSRGFMSSYNSPLHF
cdr3_nt: TGTGCCAGCAGCCGCGGGTTTATGAGCTCCTATAATTCACCCCTCCACTTT

v_call: TRBV6-4
j_call: TRBJ1-6
d_call: TRBD1
clone_size: once
cdr3_aa: CASSEARGNSPLHF
cdr3_nt: TGTGCCAGCAGTGAGGCCAGGGGGAATTCACCCCTCCACTTT